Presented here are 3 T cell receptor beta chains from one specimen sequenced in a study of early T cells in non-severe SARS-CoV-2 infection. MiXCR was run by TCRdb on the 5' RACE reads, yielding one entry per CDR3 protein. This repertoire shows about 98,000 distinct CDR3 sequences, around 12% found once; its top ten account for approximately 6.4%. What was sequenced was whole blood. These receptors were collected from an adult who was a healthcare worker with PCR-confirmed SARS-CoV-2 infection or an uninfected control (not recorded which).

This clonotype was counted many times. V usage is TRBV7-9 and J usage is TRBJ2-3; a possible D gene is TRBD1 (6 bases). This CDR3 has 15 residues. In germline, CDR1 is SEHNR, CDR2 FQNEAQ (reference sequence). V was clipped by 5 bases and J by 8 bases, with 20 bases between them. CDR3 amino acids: CASSSTRGPGGTQYF. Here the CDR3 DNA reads TGTGCCAGCAGCAGTACCAGGGGTCCCGGCGGTACGCAGTATTTT.

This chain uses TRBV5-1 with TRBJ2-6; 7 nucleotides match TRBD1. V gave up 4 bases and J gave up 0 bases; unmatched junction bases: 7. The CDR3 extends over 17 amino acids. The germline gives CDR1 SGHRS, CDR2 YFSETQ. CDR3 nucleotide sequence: TGCGCCAGCAGCACGGACAGGCCGGGCTCTGGGGCCAACGTCCTGACTTTC. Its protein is CASSTDRPGSGANVLTF.

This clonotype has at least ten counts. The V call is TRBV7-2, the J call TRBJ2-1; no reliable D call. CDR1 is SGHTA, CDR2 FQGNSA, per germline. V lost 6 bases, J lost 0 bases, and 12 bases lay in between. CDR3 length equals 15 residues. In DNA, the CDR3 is TGTGCCAGCAGTTTACTCCGGAGCTCCTACAATGAGCAGTTCTTC. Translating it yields CASSLLRSSYNEQFF.